This TCR beta chain stems from a study of T cells after yellow fever vaccination. Production of TCR cDNA was by 5'RACE template switching, which also added a universal primer site and UMIs. TCRdb ran MiXCR on the 5' RACE reads and lists one entry per CDR3 protein. This sample has some 390,000 distinct CDR3 sequences, with under 7.5% found just once. The CDR3 consists of 15 residues. Looked up from germline, CDR1 is ENHRY and CDR2 is SYGVKD. Losses at the gene ends were 5 bases for V and 4 bases for J; bases not matched to a gene: 7. This clonotype has more than one count but fewer than ten. Its antigen remains unidentified. Findings of the study overall: Weaker in magnitude, the secondary response showed a faster peak on day 5 versus 15. Abundant contaminating clonotypes from the bulk population could appear in FACS-sorted repertoires. Booster sampling recovered most clones from primary vaccination (around 97% CD4, around 90% CD8).

The clonotype was recovered from a man aged 25-45 years who received the YFV17D yellow fever vaccine. The V gene is TRBV10-3, the J gene TRBJ2-3, with 9 bases identical to TRBD1. This specimen consisted of PBMCs, obtained 5 days after the yellow fever booster vaccination. The CDR3 loop reads CAISFGDRVSDTQYF. CDR3 nucleotide sequence: TGTGCCATCAGTTTTGGGGACAGGGTTTCAGATACGCAGTATTTT.